This T cell receptor (beta chain) was captured by sequencing in a study of CDR3 diversity in severe acne. The CDR3 runs 17 residues. Germline assignment: CDR1 SGHRS and CDR2 YFSETQ. V dropped 1 base and J dropped 5; count of bases not matched to a gene: 11. TCRdb re-analysed the PCR reads in MiXCR, keeping a single row per CDR3 protein. The sample includes roughly 100,000 distinct CDR3 sequences, 45% to 60% of them seen just once. The sequence came from a male donor with acne. Material for sequencing was blood. The rearrangement joins TRBV5-1 to TRBJ2-3, with 9 bases lining up with TRBD2. CDR3 nucleotides: TGCGCCAGCAGCTTGAACTTAGCGGGAGAGGGTGGAGATACGCAGTATTTT. It specifies CASSLNLAGEGGDTQYF.